What follows are 3 T cell receptor beta chains derived from one specimen sequenced in a study of CD8+ T cells in alopecia areata. cDNA reverse transcribed from extracted RNA served as the sequencing template. Method: immunoSEQ multiplex PCR; TCRdb's copy keeps in-frame clones and lacks some. In the table there are some 120,000 clones, about 50% of which are singletons. Sequenced sample: NKG2D-low CD8+ T cells sorted from blood. These TCRs come from a human donor with alopecia areata.

This clone came up a few times. CDR3 bases: TGTGCCAGCAGGTACCTAGCGGGATACACAGATACGCAGTATTTT. It is translated as CASRYLAGYTDTQYF. V is TRBV5-6 and J is TRBJ2-3; the match to TRBD2 covers 9 bases. Trimming removed 5 bases from V and 2 bases from J; junction bases left unmatched: 6. Germline V gene sequence: CDR1 SGHDT, CDR2 YYEEEE. The CDR3 is 15 residues long. The whole variable domain, remainder taken from reference TRBV5-6 and TRBJ2-3, is DAGVTQSPTHLIKTRGQQVTLRCSPKSGHDTVSWYQQALGQGPQFIFQYYEEEERQRGNFPDRFSGHQFPNYSSELNVNALLLGDSALYLCASRYLAGYTDTQYFGPGTRLTVL.

This clone has only a few counts. The V call is TRBV11-2, the J call TRBJ2-3; D uncertain. V gave up 0 bases and J gave up 0 bases, with 10 bases separating them. CDR1 and CDR2 from the germline V gene are SGHAT and FQNNGV. The CDR3 is 16 residues long. CDR3 in amino acids: CASSLEGPFSTDTQYF. The CDR3 DNA follows: TGTGCCAGCAGCTTAGAAGGCCCCTTCAGCACAGATACGCAGTATTTT.

The V call is TRBV6-5, the J call TRBJ2-3, with D uncertain. CDR3 length equals 12 residues. The V end was cut by 0 bases, the J end by 4 bases, with 2 bases between. CDR1 MNHEY and CDR2 SVGAGI come from the germline V gene. The CDR3 DNA reads TGTGCCAGCAGTTACTCCCCAGATACGCAGTATTTT. This translates into CASSYSPDTQYF.